This T cell receptor beta chain originates from a study of control samples from healthy donors and cancer patients. With respect to this clone: In the same sample, other DNA sequences code for this CDR3.

V dropped 2 bases and J dropped 4 bases, with 9 bases sitting between them. From germline, CDR1 is KGHSH and CDR2 LQKENI. This CDR3 is 14 amino acids long. Some clones are missing from TCRdb's copy, which holds only in-frame ones; the method was immunoSEQ multiplex PCR. The sample carries 180,000 or so clones, roughly nine tenths recorded once. The receptor comes from a woman under 40 in good health. The sample taken for sequencing was blood. The chain is built from TRBV18 and TRBJ1-5; D remains unclear. The CDR3: CASSPGSGNQPQHF. CDR3 DNA sequence: TGTGCCAGCTCACCAGGGTCGGGGAATCAGCCCCAGCATTTT.